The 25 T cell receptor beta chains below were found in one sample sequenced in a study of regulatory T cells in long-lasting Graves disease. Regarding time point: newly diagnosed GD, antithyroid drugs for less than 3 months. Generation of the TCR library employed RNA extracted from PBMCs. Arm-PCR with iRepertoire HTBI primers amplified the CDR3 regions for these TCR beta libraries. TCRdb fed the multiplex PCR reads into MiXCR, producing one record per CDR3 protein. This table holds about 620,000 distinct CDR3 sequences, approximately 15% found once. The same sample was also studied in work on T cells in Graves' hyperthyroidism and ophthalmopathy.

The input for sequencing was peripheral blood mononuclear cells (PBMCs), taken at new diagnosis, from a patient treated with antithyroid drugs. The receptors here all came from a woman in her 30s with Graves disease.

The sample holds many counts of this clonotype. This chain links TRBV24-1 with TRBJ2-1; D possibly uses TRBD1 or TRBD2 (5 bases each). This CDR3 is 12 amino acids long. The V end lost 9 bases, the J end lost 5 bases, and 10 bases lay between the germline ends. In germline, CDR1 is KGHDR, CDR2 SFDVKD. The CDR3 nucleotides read TGTGCCACCGGGGACCGAGACAATGAGCAGTTCTTC. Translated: CATGDRDNEQFF.

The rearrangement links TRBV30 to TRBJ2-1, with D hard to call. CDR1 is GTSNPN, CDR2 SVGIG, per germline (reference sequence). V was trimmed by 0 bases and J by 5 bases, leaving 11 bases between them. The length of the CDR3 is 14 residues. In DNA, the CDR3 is TGTGCCTGGAGTGTAGGGTCGGTCAACAATGAGCAGTTCTTC. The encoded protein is CAWSVGSVNNEQFF.

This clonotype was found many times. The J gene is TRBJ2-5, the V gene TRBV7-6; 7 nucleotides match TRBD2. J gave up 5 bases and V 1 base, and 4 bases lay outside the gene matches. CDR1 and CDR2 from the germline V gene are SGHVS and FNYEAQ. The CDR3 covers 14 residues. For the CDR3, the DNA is TGTGCCAGCAGCTTAGGGTTCGGGAGGGAGACCCAGTACTTC. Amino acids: CASSLGFGRETQYF.

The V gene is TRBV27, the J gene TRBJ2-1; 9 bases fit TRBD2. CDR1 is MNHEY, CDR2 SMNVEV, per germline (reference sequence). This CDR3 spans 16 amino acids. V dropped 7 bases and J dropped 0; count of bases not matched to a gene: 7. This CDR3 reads CASIGASGISYNEQFF. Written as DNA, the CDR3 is TGTGCCAGCATTGGGGCTAGCGGGATCTCCTACAATGAGCAGTTCTTC.

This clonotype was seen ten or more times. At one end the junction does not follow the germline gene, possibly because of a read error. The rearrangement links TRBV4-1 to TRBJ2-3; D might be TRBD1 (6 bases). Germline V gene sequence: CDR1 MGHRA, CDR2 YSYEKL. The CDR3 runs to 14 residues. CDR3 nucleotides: TGTGCCAGCAGTTACAGGGCTAGCACAGATACGCAGTATTTT. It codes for CASSYRASTDTQYF.

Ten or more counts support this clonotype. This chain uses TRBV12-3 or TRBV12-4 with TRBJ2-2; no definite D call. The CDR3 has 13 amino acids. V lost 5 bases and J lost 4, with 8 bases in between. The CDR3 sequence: CASSPYLTGELFF. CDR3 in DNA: TGTGCCAGCAGTCCCTACCTCACCGGGGAGCTGTTTTTT.

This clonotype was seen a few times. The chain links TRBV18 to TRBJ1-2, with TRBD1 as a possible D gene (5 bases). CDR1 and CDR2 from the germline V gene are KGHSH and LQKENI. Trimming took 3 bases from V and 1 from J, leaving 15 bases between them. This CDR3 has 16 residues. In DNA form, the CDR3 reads TGTGCCAGCTCACCCGAAACAGGAACTAATAACTATGGCTACACCTTC. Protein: CASSPETGTNNYGYTF.

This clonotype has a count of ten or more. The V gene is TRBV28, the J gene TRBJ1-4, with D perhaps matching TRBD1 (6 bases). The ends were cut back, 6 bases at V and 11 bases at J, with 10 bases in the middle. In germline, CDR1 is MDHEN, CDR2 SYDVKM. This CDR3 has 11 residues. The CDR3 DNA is TGTGCCAGCAGCCCCGACAGGAAACTGTTTTTT. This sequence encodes CASSPDRKLFF.

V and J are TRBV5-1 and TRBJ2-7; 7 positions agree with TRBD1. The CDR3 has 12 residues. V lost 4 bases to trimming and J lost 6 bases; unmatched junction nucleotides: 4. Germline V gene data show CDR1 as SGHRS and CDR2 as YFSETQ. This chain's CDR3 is CASSLRDSEQYF. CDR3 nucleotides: TGCGCCAGCAGCCTCCGGGACAGCGAGCAGTACTTC.

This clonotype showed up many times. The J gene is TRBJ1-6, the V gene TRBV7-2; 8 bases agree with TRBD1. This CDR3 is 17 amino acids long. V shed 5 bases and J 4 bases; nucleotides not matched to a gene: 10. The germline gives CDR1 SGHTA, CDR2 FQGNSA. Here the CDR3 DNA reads TGTGCCAGCAGCAAGAACAGGGGGGGGAAATATAATTCACCCCTCCACTTT. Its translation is CASSKNRGGKYNSPLHF. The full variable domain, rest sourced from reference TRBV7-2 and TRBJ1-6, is GAGVSQSPSNKVTEKGKDVELRCDPISGHTALYWYRQSLGQGLEFLIYFQGNSAPDKSGLPSDRFSAERTGGSVSTLTIQRTQQEDSAVYLCASSKNRGGKYNSPLHFGNGTRLTVT.

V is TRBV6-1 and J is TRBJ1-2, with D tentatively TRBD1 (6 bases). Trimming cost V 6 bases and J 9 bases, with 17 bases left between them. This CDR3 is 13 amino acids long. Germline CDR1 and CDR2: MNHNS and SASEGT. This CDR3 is CASRSGQTYSYTF. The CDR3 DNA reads TGTGCCAGCAGGTCGGGACAAACTTATAGCTACACCTTC.

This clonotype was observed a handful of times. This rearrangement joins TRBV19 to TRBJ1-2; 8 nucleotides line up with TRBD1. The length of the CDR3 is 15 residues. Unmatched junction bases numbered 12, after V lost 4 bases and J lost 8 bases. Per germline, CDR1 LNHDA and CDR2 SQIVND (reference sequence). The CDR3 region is CASSRSRGLTRGYTF. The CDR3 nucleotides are TGTGCCAGTAGTAGAAGCAGGGGGCTGACGAGGGGCTACACCTTC.

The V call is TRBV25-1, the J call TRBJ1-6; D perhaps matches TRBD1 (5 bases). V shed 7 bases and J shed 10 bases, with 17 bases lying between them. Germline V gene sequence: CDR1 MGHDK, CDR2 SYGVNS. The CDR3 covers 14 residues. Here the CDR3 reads CASKHGTGMSPLHF. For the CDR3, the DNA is TGTGCCAGCAAGCACGGGACTGGAATGTCACCCCTCCACTTT.

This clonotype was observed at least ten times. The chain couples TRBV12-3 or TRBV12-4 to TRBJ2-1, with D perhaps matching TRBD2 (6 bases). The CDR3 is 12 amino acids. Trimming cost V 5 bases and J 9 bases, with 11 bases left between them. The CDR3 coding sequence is TGTGCCAGCAGTCCTCGGGAGAGTGAGCAGTTCTTC. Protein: CASSPRESEQFF.

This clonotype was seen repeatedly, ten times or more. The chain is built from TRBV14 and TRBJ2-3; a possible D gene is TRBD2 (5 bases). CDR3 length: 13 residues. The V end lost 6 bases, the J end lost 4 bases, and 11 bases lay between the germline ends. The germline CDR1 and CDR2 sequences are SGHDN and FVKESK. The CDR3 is CASRLAGADTQYF. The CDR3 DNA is TGTGCCAGCAGGCTAGCTGGAGCAGATACGCAGTATTTT.

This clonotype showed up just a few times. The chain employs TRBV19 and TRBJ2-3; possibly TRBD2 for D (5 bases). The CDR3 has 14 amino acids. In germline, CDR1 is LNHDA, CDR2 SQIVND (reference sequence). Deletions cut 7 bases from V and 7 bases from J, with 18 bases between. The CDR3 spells CASTPRGSSHTQYF. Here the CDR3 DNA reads TGTGCCAGTACCCCGCGAGGGTCCAGCCATACGCAGTATTTT.

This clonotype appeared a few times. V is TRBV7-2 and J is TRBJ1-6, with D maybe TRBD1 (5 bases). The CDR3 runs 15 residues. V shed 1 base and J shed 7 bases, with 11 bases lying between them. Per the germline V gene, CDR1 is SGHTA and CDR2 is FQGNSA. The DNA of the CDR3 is TGTGCCAGCAGCTTAGGGACACTAAGAAATTCACCCCTCCACTTT. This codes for CASSLGTLRNSPLHF.

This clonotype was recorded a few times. CDR3 coding DNA: TGTGCCAGCAGTTCTTTGGGCGGTAGCGGCGAAAACATTCAGTACTTC. Protein sequence: CASSSLGGSGENIQYF. The chain uses TRBV6-5 and TRBJ2-4; maybe TRBD2 (6 bases). The CDR3 sequence is 16 residues long. In germline, CDR1 is MNHEY, CDR2 SVGAGI. V was pared by 4 bases and J by 5 bases, with 18 bases between.

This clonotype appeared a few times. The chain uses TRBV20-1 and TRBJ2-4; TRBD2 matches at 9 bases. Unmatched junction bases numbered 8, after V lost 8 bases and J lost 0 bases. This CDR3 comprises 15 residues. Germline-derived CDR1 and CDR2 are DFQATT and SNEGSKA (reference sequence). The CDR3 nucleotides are TGCAGTCCGGCGAAGACTAGCGGAGCCAAAAACATTCAGTACTTC. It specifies CSPAKTSGAKNIQYF.

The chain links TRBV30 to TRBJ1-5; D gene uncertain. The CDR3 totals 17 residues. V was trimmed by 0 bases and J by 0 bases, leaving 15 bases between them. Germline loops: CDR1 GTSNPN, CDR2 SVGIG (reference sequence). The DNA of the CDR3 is TGTGCCTGGAGTGTATCCCCCCTACAGAATAGCAATCAGCCCCAGCATTTT. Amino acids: CAWSVSPLQNSNQPQHF.

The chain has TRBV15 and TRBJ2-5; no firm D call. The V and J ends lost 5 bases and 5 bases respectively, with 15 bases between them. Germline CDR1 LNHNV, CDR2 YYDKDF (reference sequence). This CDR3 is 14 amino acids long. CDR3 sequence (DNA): TGTGCCACCAGCTCACCAACGGGCGAGGAGACCCAGTACTTC. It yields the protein CATSSPTGEETQYF.

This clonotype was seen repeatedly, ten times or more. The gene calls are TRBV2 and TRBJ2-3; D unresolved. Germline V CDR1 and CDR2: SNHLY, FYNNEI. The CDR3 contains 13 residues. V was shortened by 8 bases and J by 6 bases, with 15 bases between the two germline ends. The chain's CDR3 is CASRADQWDTQYF. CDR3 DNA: TGTGCCAGCCGTGCCGATCAGTGGGATACGCAGTATTTT. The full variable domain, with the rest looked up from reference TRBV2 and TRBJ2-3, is EPEVTQTPSHQVTQMGQEVILRCVPISNHLYFYWYRQILGQKVEFLVSFYNNEISEKSEIFDDQFSVERPDGSNFTLKIRSTKLEDSAMYFCASRADQWDTQYFGPGTRLTVL.

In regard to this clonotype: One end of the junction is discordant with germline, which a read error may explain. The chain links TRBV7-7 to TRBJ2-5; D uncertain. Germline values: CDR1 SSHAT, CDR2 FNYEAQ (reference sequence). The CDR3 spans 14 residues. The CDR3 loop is CASRPLGGSETQYF. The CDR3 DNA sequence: TGTGCTAGCAGGCCCTTGGGCGGTTCAGAGACCCAGTACTTC.

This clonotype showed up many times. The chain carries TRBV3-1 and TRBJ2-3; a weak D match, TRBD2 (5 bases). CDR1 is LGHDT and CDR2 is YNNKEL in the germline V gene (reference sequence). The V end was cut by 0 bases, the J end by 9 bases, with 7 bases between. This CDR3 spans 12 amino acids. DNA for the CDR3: TGTGCCAGCAGCCAAGACGGGGTAACGCAGTATTTT. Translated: CASSQDGVTQYF.

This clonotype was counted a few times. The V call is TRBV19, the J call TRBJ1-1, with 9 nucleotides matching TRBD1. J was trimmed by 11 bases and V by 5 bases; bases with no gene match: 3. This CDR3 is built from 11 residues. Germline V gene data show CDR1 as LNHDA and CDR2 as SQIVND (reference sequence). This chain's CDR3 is CASSPGQGAFF. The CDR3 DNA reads TGTGCCAGTAGTCCCGGACAGGGGGCTTTCTTT. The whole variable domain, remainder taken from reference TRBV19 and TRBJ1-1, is DGGITQSPKYLFRKEGQNVTLSCEQNLNHDAMYWYRQDPGQGLRLIYYSQIVNDFQKGDIAEGYSVSREKKESFPLTVTSAQKNPTAFYLCASSPGQGAFFGQGTRLTVV.